This paragraph covers one T cell receptor beta chain sequence. Its antigen is unknown. Partitioning of CD4+ cells yielded a CD45RA+ naive subset and a CD45RA-negative memory subset. V lost 5 bases to trimming and J lost 5 bases, with 12 bases between them. This CDR3 region has 13 residues. Germline values: CDR1 SGHTA, CDR2 FQGTGA. Genomic DNA of each subset was evenly split across several immunoSEQ plates. TCRdb keeps only in-frame clones here, not all; method: immunoSEQ multiplex PCR. Of roughly 2.2 million clones listed, over 85% were seen once; the top ten hold 0.39%. The data are from a study of shared clonotypes between healthy human individuals. On the study more broadly: There were three CD4 naive, three CD4 memory, two CD8 naive and one CD8 memory plates per donor. Study conclusions and caveats: The sole specimen, blood, was sampled, and tissue repertoires likely differ.

The sequencing input was naive CD4+ T cells from PBMCs. As for subset: CD45RA+ positively selected. The sequence was collected from a man aged 18 to 30 in good health. Some clones in this sample may be carry-over from other donors' samples. The chain carries TRBV7-3 and TRBJ2-5; D gene uncertain. The chain's CDR3 is CASSPNAWETQYF. In DNA, the CDR3 is TGTGCCAGCAGCCCCAACGCGTGGGAGACCCAGTACTTC.